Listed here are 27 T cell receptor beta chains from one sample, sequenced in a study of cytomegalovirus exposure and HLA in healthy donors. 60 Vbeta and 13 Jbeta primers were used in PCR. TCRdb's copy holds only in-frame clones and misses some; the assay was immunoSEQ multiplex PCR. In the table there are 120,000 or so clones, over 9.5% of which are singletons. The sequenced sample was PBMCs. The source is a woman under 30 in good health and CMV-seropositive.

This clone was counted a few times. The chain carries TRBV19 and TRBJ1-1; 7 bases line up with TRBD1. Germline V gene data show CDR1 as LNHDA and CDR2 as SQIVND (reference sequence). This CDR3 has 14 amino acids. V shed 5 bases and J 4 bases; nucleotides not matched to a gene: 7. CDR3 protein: CASSFRQGSTEAFF. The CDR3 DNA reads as TGTGCCAGTAGTTTCAGACAGGGAAGCACTGAAGCTTTCTTT.

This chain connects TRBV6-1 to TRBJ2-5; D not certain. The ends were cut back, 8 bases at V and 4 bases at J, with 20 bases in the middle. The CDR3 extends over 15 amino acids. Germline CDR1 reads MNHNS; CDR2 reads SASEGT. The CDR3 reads CASSFGSGLRETQYF. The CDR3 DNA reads TGTGCCAGCTCGTTCGGTTCGGGTCTCCGAGAGACCCAGTACTTC.

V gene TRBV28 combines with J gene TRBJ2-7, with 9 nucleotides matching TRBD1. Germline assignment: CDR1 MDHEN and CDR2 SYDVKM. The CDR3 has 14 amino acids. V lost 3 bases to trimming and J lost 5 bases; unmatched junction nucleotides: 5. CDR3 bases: TGTGCCAGCAGTTTCCAGGACAGGGGCCACGAGCAGTACTTC. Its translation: CASSFQDRGHEQYF.

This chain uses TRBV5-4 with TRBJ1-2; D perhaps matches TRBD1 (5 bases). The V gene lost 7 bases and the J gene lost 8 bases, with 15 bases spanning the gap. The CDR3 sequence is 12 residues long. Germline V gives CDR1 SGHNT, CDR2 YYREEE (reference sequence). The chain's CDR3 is CASRGDGGGYTF. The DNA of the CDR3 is TGTGCCAGCCGAGGCGACGGGGGAGGCTACACCTTC. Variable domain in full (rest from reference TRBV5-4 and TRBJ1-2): ETGVTQSPTHLIKTRGQQVTLRCSSQSGHNTVSWYQQALGQGPQFIFQYYREEENGRGNFPPRFSGLQFPNYSSELNVNALELDDSALYLCASRGDGGGYTFGSGTRLTVV.

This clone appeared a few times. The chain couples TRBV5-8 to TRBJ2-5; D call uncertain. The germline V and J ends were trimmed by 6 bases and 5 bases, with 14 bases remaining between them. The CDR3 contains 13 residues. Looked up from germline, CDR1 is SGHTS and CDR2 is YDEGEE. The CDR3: CASNFIVSETQYF. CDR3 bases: TGTGCCAGCAACTTTATTGTTTCCGAGACCCAGTACTTC.

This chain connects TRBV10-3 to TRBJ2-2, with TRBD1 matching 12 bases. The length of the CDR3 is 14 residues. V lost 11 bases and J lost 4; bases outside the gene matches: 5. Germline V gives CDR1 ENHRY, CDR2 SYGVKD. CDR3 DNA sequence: TGTGCCTCCCAGGGACAGGGGGCCACCGGGGAGCTGTTTTTT. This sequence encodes CASQGQGATGELFF.

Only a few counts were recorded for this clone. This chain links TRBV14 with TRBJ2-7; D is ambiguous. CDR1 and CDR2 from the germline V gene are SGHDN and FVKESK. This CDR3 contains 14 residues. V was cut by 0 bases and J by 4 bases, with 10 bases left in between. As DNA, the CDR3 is TGTGCCAGCAGCCAAGATACCTATTTATACGAGCAGTACTTC. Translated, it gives CASSQDTYLYEQYF.

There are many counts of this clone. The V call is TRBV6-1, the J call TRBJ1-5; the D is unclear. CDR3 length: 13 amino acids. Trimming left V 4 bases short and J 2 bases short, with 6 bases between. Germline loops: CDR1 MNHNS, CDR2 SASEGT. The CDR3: CASSVEGNQPQHF. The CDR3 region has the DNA TGTGCCAGCAGTGTAGAAGGCAATCAGCCCCAGCATTTT.

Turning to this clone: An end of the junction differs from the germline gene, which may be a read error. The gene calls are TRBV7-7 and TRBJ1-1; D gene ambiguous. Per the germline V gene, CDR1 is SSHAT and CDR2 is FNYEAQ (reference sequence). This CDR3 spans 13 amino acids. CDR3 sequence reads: CASSPGEYTEAFF. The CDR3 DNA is TGTGCTAGCAGCCCCGGGGAGTACACTGAAGCTTTCTTT.

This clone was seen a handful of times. The CDR3 region has the DNA TGCGCCAGCAGCTTGGAGCGGCCCCAAGAGACCCAGTACTTC. Translated: CASSLERPQETQYF. The chain links TRBV5-1 to TRBJ2-5; the D gene is possibly TRBD2 (5 bases). The CDR3 consists of 14 residues. Trimming took off 0 bases at V and 1 base at J, with 7 bases between the two ends. CDR1 and CDR2 (germline): SGHRS, YFSETQ.

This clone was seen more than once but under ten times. For the CDR3, the DNA is TGTGCCAGCAGTTTTTCGCCACACTACGAGCAGTACTTC. Translated: CASSFSPHYEQYF. The J gene is TRBJ2-7, the V gene TRBV27; the D is unclear. V was shortened by 3 bases and J by 3 bases, with 9 bases between the two germline ends. Per the germline V gene, CDR1 is MNHEY and CDR2 is SMNVEV (reference sequence). The length of the CDR3 is 13 residues.

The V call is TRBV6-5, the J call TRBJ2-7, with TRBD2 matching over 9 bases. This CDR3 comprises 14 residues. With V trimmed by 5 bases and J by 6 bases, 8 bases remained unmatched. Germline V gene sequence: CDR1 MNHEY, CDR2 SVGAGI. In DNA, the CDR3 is TGTGCCAGCAGTCCCCAGCGGGAGGTTAGCGAGCAGTACTTC. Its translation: CASSPQREVSEQYF.

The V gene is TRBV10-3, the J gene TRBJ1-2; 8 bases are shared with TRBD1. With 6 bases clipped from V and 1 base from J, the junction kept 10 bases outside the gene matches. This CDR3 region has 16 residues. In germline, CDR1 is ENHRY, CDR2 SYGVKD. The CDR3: CAIRGQGILLNYGYTF. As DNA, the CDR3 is TGTGCCATCAGAGGACAGGGTATCCTGCTTAACTATGGCTACACCTTC.

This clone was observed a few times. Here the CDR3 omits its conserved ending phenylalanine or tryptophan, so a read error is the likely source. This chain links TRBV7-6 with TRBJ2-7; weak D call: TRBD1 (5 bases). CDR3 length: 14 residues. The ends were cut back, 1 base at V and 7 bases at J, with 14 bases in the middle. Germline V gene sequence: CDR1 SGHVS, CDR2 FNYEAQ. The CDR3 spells CASSLGGHTEEQYL. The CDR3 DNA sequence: TGTGCCAGCAGCTTAGGTGGACACACAGAGGAGCAGTACCTC.

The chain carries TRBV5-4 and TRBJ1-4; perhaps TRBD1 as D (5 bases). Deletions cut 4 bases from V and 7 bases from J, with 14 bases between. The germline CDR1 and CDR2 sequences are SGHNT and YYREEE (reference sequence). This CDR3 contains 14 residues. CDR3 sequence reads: CASSGAGGSEKLFF. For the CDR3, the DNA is TGTGCCAGCAGCGGCGCCGGGGGGAGTGAAAAACTGTTTTTT.

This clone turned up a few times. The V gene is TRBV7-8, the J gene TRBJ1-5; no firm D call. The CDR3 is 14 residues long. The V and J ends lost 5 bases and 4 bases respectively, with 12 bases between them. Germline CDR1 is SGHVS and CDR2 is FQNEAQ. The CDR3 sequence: CASSPGGGNQPQHF. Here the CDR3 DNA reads TGTGCCAGCAGCCCAGGTGGTGGGAATCAGCCCCAGCATTTT. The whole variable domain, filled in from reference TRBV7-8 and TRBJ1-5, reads GAGVSQSPRYKVAKRGQDVALRCDPISGHVSLFWYQQALGQGPEFLTYFQNEAQLDKSGLPSDRFFAERPEGSVSTLKIQRTQQEDSAVYLCASSPGGGNQPQHFGDGTRLSIL.

CDR3 nucleotide sequence: TGTGCCAGCAACCAGGGCGCCTCTGGAAACACCATATATTTT. This encodes CASNQGASGNTIYF. The rearrangement uses TRBV2 and TRBJ1-3; possible D gene TRBD1, 5 bases. The CDR3 has 14 amino acids. CDR1 and CDR2 from the germline V gene are SNHLY and FYNNEI. Trimming took 7 bases from V and 0 from J, leaving 10 bases between them.

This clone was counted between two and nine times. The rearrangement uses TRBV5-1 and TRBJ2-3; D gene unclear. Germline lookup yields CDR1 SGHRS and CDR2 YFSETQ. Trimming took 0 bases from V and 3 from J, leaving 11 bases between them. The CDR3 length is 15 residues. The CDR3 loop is CASSLAPGRTDTQYF. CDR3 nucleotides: TGCGCCAGCAGCTTGGCTCCCGGCAGGACAGATACGCAGTATTTT.

The CDR3 here is CAWSRDRPYEQYF. DNA for the CDR3: TGTGCCTGGAGTCGAGACAGGCCTTACGAGCAGTACTTC. The rearrangement uses TRBV30 and TRBJ2-7; possible D gene TRBD1, 6 bases. The V and J ends lost 2 bases and 4 bases respectively, with 12 bases between them. The CDR3 covers 13 residues. The germline V gene has CDR1 GTSNPN and CDR2 SVGIG (reference sequence).

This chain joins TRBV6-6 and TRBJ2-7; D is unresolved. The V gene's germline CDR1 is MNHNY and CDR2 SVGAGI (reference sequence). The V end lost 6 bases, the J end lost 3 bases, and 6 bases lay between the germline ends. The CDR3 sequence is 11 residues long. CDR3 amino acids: CASSLNYEQYF. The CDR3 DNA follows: TGTGCCAGCAGCCTAAACTACGAGCAGTACTTC.

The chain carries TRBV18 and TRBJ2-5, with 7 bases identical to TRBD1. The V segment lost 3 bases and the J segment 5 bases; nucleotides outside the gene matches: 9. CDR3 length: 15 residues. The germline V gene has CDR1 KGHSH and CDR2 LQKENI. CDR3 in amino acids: CASSPRDSIGETQYF. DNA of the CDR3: TGTGCCAGCTCACCCAGGGACAGCATTGGCGAGACCCAGTACTTC.

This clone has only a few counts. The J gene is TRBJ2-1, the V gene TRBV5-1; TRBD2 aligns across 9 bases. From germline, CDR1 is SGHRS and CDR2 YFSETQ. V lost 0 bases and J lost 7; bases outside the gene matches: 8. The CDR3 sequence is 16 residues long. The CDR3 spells CASSLVPAGGFNEQFF. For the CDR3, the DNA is TGCGCCAGCAGCTTGGTCCCAGCGGGAGGATTTAATGAGCAGTTCTTC.

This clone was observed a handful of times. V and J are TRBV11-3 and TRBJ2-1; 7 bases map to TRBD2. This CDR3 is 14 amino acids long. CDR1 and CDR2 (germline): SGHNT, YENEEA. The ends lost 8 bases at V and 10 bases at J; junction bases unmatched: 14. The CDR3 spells CASWAGVELVEQFF. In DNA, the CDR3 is TGTGCCAGCTGGGCGGGAGTAGAGCTGGTGGAGCAGTTCTTC.

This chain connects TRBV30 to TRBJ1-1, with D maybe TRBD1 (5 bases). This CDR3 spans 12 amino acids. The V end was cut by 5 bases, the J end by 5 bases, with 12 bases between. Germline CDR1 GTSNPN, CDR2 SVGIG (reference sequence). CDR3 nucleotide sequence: TGTGCCTGGGACCAGGGAACGACTGAAGCTTTCTTT. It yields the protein CAWDQGTTEAFF.

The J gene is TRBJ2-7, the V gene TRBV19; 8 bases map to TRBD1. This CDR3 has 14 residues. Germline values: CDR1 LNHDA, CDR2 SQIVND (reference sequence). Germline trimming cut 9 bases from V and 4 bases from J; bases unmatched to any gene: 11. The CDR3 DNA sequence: TGTGCCAGCACACCCGGACAGGGTCTATACGAGCAGTACTTC. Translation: CASTPGQGLYEQYF.

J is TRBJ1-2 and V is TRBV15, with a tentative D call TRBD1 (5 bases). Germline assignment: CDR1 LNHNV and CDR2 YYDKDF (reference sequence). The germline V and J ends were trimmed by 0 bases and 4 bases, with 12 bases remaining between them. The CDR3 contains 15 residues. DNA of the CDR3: TGTGCCACCAGCAGAGATGGGGCCTCCCCCTATGGCTACACCTTC. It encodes CATSRDGASPYGYTF. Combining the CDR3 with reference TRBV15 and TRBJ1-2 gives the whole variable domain DAMVIQNPRYQVTQFGKPVTLSCSQTLNHNVMYWYQQKSSQAPKLLFHYYDKDFNNEADTPDNFQSRRPNTSFCFLDIRSPGLGDTAMYLCATSRDGASPYGYTFGSGTRLTVV.

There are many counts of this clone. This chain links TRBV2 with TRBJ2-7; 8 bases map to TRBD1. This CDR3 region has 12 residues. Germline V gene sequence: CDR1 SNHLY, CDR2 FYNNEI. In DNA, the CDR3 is TGTGCCAGCAGTGAAGCTAGGACAGGGCAAAAGGTC. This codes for CASSEARTGQKV.